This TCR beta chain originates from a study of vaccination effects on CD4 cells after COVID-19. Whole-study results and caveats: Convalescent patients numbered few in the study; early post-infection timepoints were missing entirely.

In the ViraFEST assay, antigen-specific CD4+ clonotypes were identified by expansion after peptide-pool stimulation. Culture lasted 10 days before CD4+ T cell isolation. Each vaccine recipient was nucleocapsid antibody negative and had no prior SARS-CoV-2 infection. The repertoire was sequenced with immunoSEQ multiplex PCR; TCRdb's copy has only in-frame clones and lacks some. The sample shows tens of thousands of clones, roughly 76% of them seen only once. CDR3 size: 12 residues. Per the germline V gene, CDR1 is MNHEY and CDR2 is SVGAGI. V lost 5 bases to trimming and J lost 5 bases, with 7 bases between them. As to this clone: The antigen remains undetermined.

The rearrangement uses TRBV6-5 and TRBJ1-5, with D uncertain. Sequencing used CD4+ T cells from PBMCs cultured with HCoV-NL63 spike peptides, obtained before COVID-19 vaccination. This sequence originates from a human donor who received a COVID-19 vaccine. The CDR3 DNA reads TGTGCCAGCAGTCGAGGGTATCAGCCCCAGCATTTT. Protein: CASSRGYQPQHF.